This T cell receptor beta chain came from a study of cytomegalovirus exposure and HLA in healthy donors. The germline CDR1 and CDR2 sequences are SGHDT and YYEEEE. Trimming cost V 4 bases and J 4 bases; bases outside gene matches: 4. This CDR3 has 14 residues. The data were produced by immunoSEQ multiplex PCR, yet TCRdb's version contains in-frame clones alone and is incomplete. The repertoire includes about 140,000 clones, approximately 87% of them detected once, and roughly 3% sits in the top ten. The source of this sequence is a man between 18 and 29 years old in good health and CMV-seronegative. Sequences were obtained from PBMCs. The chain combines TRBV5-6 with TRBJ2-1; 8 bases align to TRBD2. In DNA form, the CDR3 reads TGTGCCAGCAGCGTTCAGCGGGAGTACAATGAGCAGTTCTTC. This translates into CASSVQREYNEQFF.